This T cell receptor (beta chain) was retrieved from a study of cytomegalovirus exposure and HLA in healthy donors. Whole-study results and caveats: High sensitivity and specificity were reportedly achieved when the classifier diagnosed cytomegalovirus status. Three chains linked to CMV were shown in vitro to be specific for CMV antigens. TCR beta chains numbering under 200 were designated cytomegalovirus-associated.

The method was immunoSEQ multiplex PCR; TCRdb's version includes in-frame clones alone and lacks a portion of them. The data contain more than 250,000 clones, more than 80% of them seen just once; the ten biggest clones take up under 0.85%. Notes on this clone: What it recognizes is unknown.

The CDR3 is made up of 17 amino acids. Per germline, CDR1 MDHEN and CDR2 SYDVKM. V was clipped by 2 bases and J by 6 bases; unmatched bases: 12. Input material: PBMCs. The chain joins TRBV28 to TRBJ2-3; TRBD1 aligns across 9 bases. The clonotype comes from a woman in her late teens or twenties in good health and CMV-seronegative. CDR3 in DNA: TGTGCCAGCAGTTTAGAAAGACAGGGGGACGGGCCGGATACGCAGTATTTT. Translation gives CASSLERQGDGPDTQYF. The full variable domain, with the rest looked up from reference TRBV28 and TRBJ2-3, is DVKVTQSSRYLVKRTGEKVFLECVQDMDHENMFWYRQDPGLGLRLIYFSYDVKMKEKGDIPEGYSVSREKKERFSLILESASTNQTSMYLCASSLERQGDGPDTQYFGPGTRLTVL.